Shown below are 32 T cell receptor beta chains from a single sample sequenced in a study of T cells expressing NK-cell markers. TCRdb re-called the 5' RACE reads and catalogs CDR3 proteins one per entry, DNA excluded. In all, the sample yields hundreds of thousands of distinct CDR3 sequences. The sample consisted of blood T cells: a sorted CD56 or NKG2C T cell subset, CD4+ or CD8+ T cells, or bulk PBMC T cells (not recorded which). These receptors were collected from a woman between 18 and 75 years old in good health.

This chain connects TRBV18 to TRBJ2-3; TCRdb designates TRBD2, a call that cannot be tested without DNA. The CDR3 contains 16 residues. Per germline, CDR1 KGHSH and CDR2 LQKENI. CDR3 amino acids: CASSPPSLAGTDTQYF.

This rearrangement joins TRBV29-1 to TRBJ1-2. This CDR3 has 13 residues. From germline, CDR1 is SQVTM and CDR2 ANQGSEA. Here the CDR3 reads CSVDLTANYGYTF. The entire variable domain, with the rest obtained from reference TRBV29-1 and TRBJ1-2, is as follows: SAVISQKPSRDICQRGTSLTIQCQVDSQVTMMFWYRQQPGQSLTLIATANQGSEATYESGFVIDKFPISRPNLTFSTLTVSNMSPEDSSIYLCSVDLTANYGYTFGSGTRLTVV.

V usage is TRBV5-1 and J usage is TRBJ2-4; the TCRdb D gene call, TRBD1, has no DNA to confirm it. This CDR3 is built from 15 residues. The germline gives CDR1 SGHRS, CDR2 YFSETQ. CDR3 region: CASSLGDRAKNIQYF.

The CDR3 sequence: CASSRGLADSSSYNEQFF. The chain links TRBV11-1 to TRBJ2-1; TCRdb's D call, TRBD2, is unchecked because there is no DNA. The CDR3 is 18 amino acids. Germline CDR1 is SGHAT and CDR2 is FQDESV (reference sequence).

The chain combines TRBV7-2 with TRBJ1-3; TCRdb's D gene call, TRBD1, goes unchecked for lack of DNA. This CDR3 has 16 amino acids. From germline, CDR1 is SGHTA and CDR2 FQGNSA. This CDR3 is CASSVGQIVSGNTIYF.

This chain connects TRBV7-3 to TRBJ2-7; as DNA is missing, the TRBD2 call by TCRdb cannot be tested. This CDR3 has 15 amino acids. CDR1 and CDR2 (germline): SGHTA, FQGTGA. This CDR3 reads CASSMGLAGTYEQYF.

V is TRBV6-5 and J is TRBJ1-1; without DNA, the TCRdb call of TRBD1 cannot be checked. This CDR3 comprises 16 residues. Germline V gene lookup returns CDR1 MNHEY and CDR2 SVGAGI. CDR3 sequence: CASSYSSAGRNTEAFF.

CDR3 protein: CASSQGIQETQYF. The V and J genes are TRBV7-8 and TRBJ2-5. The CDR3 runs 13 residues. The germline V gene encodes CDR1 SGHVS and CDR2 FQNEAQ.

The CDR3 region is CASSLSSSLEQYF. The chain is built from TRBV7-2 and TRBJ2-7. The CDR3 extends over 13 amino acids. CDR1 is SGHTA and CDR2 is FQGNSA in the germline V gene.

The chain is built from TRBV20-1 and TRBJ1-1. This CDR3 has 14 residues. Germline V gene data show CDR1 as DFQATT and CDR2 as SNEGSKA (reference sequence). CDR3 protein: CSARLGNMNTEAFF.

The CDR3 here is CASGQSLAKNIQYF. The chain links TRBV12-3 or TRBV12-4 to TRBJ2-4; the TCRdb D gene call, TRBD1, has no DNA to confirm it. The CDR3 sequence is 14 residues long.

The chain couples TRBV20-1 to TRBJ2-1; the TCRdb call, TRBD2, lacks DNA for checking. The CDR3 extends over 19 amino acids. The germline CDR1 and CDR2 sequences are DFQATT and SNEGSKA (reference sequence). The CDR3 reads CSARQLAGGASSSYNEQFF.

The CDR3 is CSALPAATQETQYF. The V and J genes are TRBV20-1 and TRBJ2-5; the D call of TRBD1 rests on TCRdb alone, since no DNA is present to check it. This CDR3 has 14 amino acids. The germline CDR1 and CDR2 sequences are DFQATT and SNEGSKA (reference sequence).

V gene TRBV7-2 combines with J gene TRBJ2-1; lacking DNA, the TRBD2 call made by TCRdb goes unchecked. The germline CDR1 and CDR2 sequences are SGHTA and FQGNSA. There are 16 residues in the CDR3. The CDR3 protein is CASSLPGLAGVNEQFF.

The rearrangement uses TRBV20-1 and TRBJ1-1; no DNA is available, so the TRBD1 call from TCRdb remains unchecked. The CDR3 length is 13 residues. The germline gives CDR1 DFQATT, CDR2 SNEGSKA (reference sequence). CDR3 in amino acids: CSARTGGNTEAFF.

This chain joins TRBV5-4 and TRBJ2-1. Per the germline V gene, CDR1 is SGHNT and CDR2 is YYREEE (reference sequence). The length of the CDR3 is 15 residues. The CDR3 sequence is CASSLGRVTYNEQFF. The full variable domain, rest sourced from reference TRBV5-4 and TRBJ2-1, is ETGVTQSPTHLIKTRGQQVTLRCSSQSGHNTVSWYQQALGQGPQFIFQYYREEENGRGNFPPRFSGLQFPNYSSELNVNALELDDSALYLCASSLGRVTYNEQFFGPGTRLTVL.

This chain uses TRBV5-1 with TRBJ1-5. The CDR3 is 14 amino acids. Germline lookup yields CDR1 SGHRS and CDR2 YFSETQ. CDR3 protein: CASSVDAGNQPQHF.

CDR3 in amino acids: CASSLGMPYEQYF. The rearrangement joins TRBV6-5 to TRBJ2-7. Germline V gives CDR1 MNHEY, CDR2 SVGAGI. This CDR3 has 13 amino acids.

The chain recombines TRBV12-3 or TRBV12-4 with TRBJ2-5; no DNA is available, so the TRBD2 call from TCRdb remains unchecked. CDR3 length equals 18 residues. CDR3 amino acids: CASSPPGLAGAPGETQYF.

The chain joins TRBV7-6 to TRBJ2-2; TCRdb returns TRBD1, unconfirmable since there is no DNA. Looked up from germline, CDR1 is SGHVS and CDR2 is FNYEAQ. This CDR3 has 15 residues. CDR3 region: CASSLPAGDTGELFF.

V and J are TRBV7-2 and TRBJ2-3; TCRdb lists TRBD1, though no DNA is available to test this call. This CDR3 spans 13 amino acids. Germline V gives CDR1 SGHTA, CDR2 FQGNSA. The CDR3 region is CASSWGFADTQYF.

The chain links TRBV12-3 or TRBV12-4 to TRBJ1-2; the D gene TCRdb calls, TRBD1, cannot be checked with no DNA. This CDR3 is built from 14 residues. CDR3 region: CASTAFRGNYGYTF.

This chain joins TRBV6-5 and TRBJ1-1; there is no DNA to check the TCRdb D call of TRBD1. The germline V gene has CDR1 MNHEY and CDR2 SVGAGI. CDR3 size: 14 residues. CDR3 amino acids: CASSYPGQATEAFF.

The chain employs TRBV12-3 or TRBV12-4 and TRBJ2-1; TCRdb reports TRBD1, a call that lacks DNA to check it against. CDR3 length: 13 amino acids. The CDR3 loop reads CASRDRVWYEQFF.

CDR3 sequence reads: CASSQAQGSNQPQHF. The V gene is TRBV4-3, the J gene TRBJ1-5; TCRdb proposes TRBD1, but this gene call is untestable without DNA. The CDR3 consists of 15 residues. Germline CDR1 reads LGHNA; CDR2 reads YSLEER.

The chain has TRBV7-9 and TRBJ2-1; TCRdb's D call, TRBD1, is unchecked because there is no DNA. The CDR3 covers 17 residues. Germline V gene sequence: CDR1 SEHNR, CDR2 FQNEAQ (reference sequence). The CDR3 here is CASSLPPGDNSYNEQFF.

V usage is TRBV12-3 or TRBV12-4 and J usage is TRBJ2-5; the D call from TCRdb, TRBD2, cannot be confirmed without DNA. The CDR3 has 17 amino acids. The CDR3 here is CAISLEHSRTKEETQYF.

This chain connects TRBV5-1 to TRBJ1-6. Germline loops: CDR1 SGHRS, CDR2 YFSETQ. This CDR3 region has 14 residues. The CDR3 reads CASRWAGSNSPLHF.

The V gene is TRBV4-3, the J gene TRBJ1-2. Germline CDR1 LGHNA, CDR2 YSLEER. This CDR3 is 13 amino acids long. CDR3 in amino acids: CASSQVSADGYTF.

The chain recombines TRBV12-3 or TRBV12-4 with TRBJ1-2. CDR3 length: 15 residues. CDR3 sequence: CASSLAQVTYYGYTF.

The chain links TRBV24-1 to TRBJ2-2. The V gene's germline CDR1 is KGHDR and CDR2 SFDVKD. The CDR3 spans 14 residues. The CDR3 here is CATSVQGPPGELFF.

The chain recombines TRBV7-2 with TRBJ2-3; TCRdb's D call of TRBD1 is untestable without DNA. Germline V gene data show CDR1 as SGHTA and CDR2 as FQGNSA. This CDR3 has 16 amino acids. The CDR3 loop reads CASSPNGGGGPDTQYF.